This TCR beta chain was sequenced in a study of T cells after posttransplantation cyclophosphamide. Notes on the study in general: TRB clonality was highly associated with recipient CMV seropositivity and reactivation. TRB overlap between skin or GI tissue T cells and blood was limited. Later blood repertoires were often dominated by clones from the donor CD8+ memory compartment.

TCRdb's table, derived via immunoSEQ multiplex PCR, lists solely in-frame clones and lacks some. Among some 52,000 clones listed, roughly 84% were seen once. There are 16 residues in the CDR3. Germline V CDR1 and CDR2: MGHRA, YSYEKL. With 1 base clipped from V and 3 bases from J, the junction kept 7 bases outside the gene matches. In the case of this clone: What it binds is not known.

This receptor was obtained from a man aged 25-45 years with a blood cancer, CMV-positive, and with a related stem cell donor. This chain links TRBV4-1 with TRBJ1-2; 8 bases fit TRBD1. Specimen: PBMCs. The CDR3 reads CASSQAGTGSHYGYTF. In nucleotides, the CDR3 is TGCGCCAGCAGCCAAGCCGGGACAGGATCCCACTATGGCTACACCTTC.